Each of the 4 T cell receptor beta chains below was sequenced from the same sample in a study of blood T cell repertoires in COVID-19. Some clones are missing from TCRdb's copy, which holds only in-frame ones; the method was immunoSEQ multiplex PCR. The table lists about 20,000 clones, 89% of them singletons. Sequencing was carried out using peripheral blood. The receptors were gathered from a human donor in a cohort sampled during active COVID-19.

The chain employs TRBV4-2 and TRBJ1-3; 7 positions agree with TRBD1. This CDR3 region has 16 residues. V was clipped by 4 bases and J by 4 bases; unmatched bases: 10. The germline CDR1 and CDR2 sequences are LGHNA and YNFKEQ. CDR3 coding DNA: TGTGCCAGCAGCCGAAACTCGCAGGGGGAAGGAAACACCATATATTTT. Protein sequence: CASSRNSQGEGNTIYF.

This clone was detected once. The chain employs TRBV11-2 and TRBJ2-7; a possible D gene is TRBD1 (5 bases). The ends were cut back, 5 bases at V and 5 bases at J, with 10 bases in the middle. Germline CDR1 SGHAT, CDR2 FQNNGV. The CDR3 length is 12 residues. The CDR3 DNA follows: TGTGCCAGCAGCCAACAGGAGAACGAGCAGTACTTC. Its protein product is CASSQQENEQYF.

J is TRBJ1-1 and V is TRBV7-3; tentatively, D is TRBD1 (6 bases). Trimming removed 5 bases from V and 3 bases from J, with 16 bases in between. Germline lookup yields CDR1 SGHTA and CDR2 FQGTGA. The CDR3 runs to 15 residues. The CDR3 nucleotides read TGTGCCAGCAGCCCCTCAGGGGTGTTGGACACTGAAGCTTTCTTT. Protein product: CASSPSGVLDTEAFF. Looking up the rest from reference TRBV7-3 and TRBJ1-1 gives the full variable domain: GAGVSQTPSNKVTEKGKYVELRCDPISGHTALYWYRQSLGQGPEFLIYFQGTGAADDSGLPNDRFFAVRPEGSVSTLKIQRTERGDSAVYLCASSPSGVLDTEAFFGQGTRLTVV.

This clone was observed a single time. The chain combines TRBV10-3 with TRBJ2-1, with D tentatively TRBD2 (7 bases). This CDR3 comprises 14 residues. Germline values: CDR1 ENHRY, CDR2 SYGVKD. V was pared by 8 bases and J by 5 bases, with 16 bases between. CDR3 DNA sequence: TGTGCCATCCTCGAGGGGGGGGGCCACAATGAGCAGTTCTTC. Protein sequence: CAILEGGGHNEQFF.